The 9 T cell receptor beta chains given below trace back to one sample, sequenced in a study of spatial heterogeneity in lung cancer. General study findings and limits: Intratumoral expanded alpha and beta TCR counts were found to track tumor mutation counts.

Time point: sample taken at primary tumor resection. TCRdb redid the calling of the 5' RACE reads with MiXCR, one entry per CDR3 protein. Of around 5,100 distinct CDR3 sequences in the sample, approximately 6.6% were seen once. What these receptors recognize is not known. Specimen: lung tumor tissue, collected at surgery. The receptor source for this set is a male donor with early-stage non-small cell lung cancer.

V gene TRBV15 combines with J gene TRBJ2-5; D is uncertain. The germline V and J ends were trimmed by 9 bases and 3 bases, with 14 bases remaining between them. The CDR3 totals 13 residues. Looked up from germline, CDR1 is LNHNV and CDR2 is YYDKDF (reference sequence). CDR3 bases: TGTGCCACTCGCTCGGGCGGTAAAGAGACCCAGTACTTC. This translates into CATRSGGKETQYF.

This clonotype was found many times. This chain connects TRBV10-3 to TRBJ2-2; D perhaps matches TRBD1 (5 bases). This CDR3 contains 15 residues. CDR1 ENHRY and CDR2 SYGVKD come from the germline V gene. V lost 5 bases and J lost 3, with 13 bases in between. This chain's CDR3 is CAISSGAPHTGELFF. CDR3 in DNA: TGTGCCATCAGTTCTGGGGCGCCCCACACCGGGGAGCTGTTTTTT.

This clonotype has at least ten counts. The V and J genes are TRBV20-1 and TRBJ1-5; D unresolved. This CDR3 contains 13 residues. Germline V gene data show CDR1 as DFQATT and CDR2 as SNEGSKA (reference sequence). Trimming cost V 3 bases and J 5 bases, with 11 bases left between them. The CDR3 here is CSARARIYQPQHF. The DNA for the CDR3 is TGCAGTGCTAGGGCCAGGATCTATCAGCCCCAGCATTTT.

This clonotype appeared many times. The rearrangement links TRBV7-3 to TRBJ1-2, with D unresolved. The V and J ends lost 2 bases and 8 bases respectively, with 15 bases between them. This CDR3 region has 14 residues. Per germline, CDR1 SGHTA and CDR2 FQGTGA. The CDR3 coding sequence is TGTGCCAGCAGCTTACAAAGGACTCGCAGGGGCTACACCTTC. This gives the protein CASSLQRTRRGYTF.

This clonotype was seen ten or more times. The gene calls are TRBV6-2 or TRBV6-3 and TRBJ2-3; D remains ambiguous. V lost 7 bases and J 0 bases, leaving 11 bases between the germline ends. The CDR3 sequence is 14 residues long. Per the germline V gene, CDR1 is MNHEY and CDR2 is SVGEGT. The CDR3 bases are TGTGCCAGCAACACACCGGACAGCACAGATACGCAGTATTTT. Protein product: CASNTPDSTDTQYF.

This clonotype was detected a few times. The chain uses TRBV20-1 and TRBJ2-7; D remains unclear. The CDR3 has 12 residues. V was pared by 3 bases and J by 7 bases, with 13 bases between. The germline CDR1 and CDR2 sequences are DFQATT and SNEGSKA (reference sequence). The CDR3 DNA sequence: TGCAGTGCTAGCTTTACCTTAGAAGAGCAGTACTTC. This gives the protein CSASFTLEEQYF.

This clonotype was seen a few times. This chain uses TRBV18 with TRBJ2-1; D possibly corresponds to TRBD2 (6 bases). CDR3 length: 14 residues. Germline lookup yields CDR1 KGHSH and CDR2 LQKENI. V lost 3 bases, J lost 0 bases, and 6 bases lay in between. CDR3 amino acids: CASSPGGSYNEQFF. CDR3 sequence (DNA): TGTGCCAGCTCACCGGGGGGCTCCTACAATGAGCAGTTCTTC.

This clonotype was counted many times. The CDR3 bases are TGTGCCAGCAGCGTAGTTATCGGTGCAGATACGCAGTATTTT. Its protein is CASSVVIGADTQYF. This chain joins TRBV9 and TRBJ2-3; no clear D gene. Per germline, CDR1 SGDLS and CDR2 YYNGEE. CDR3 length equals 14 residues. Trimming removed 0 bases from V and 4 bases from J, with 9 bases in between. The whole variable domain, filled in from reference TRBV9 and TRBJ2-3, reads DSGVTQTPKHLITATGQRVTLRCSPRSGDLSVYWYQQSLDQGLQFLIQYYNGEERAKGNILERFSAQQFPDLHSELNLSSLELGDSALYFCASSVVIGADTQYFGPGTRLTVL.

There are many counts of this clonotype. The chain recombines TRBV2 with TRBJ2-7, with 9 bases aligning to TRBD1. Germline V gene data show CDR1 as SNHLY and CDR2 as FYNNEI. This CDR3 has 20 amino acids. With 7 bases clipped from V and 3 bases from J, the junction kept 25 bases outside the gene matches. The CDR3 DNA reads as TGTGCCAGCACCTCGCCCGGGGGACAGGGAGCCCTGAACGTATACTACGAGCAGTACTTC. Protein product: CASTSPGGQGALNVYYEQYF.